This T cell receptor beta chain emerged from a study of blood T cell repertoires in COVID-19. Profiled with immunoSEQ multiplex PCR; TCRdb holds only in-frame clones, not every one. The repertoire includes 350,000 to 450,000 clones, around 87% of them detected once, and 1.1% sits in the top ten. V gave up 2 bases and J gave up 5 bases, with 9 bases separating them. The germline CDR1 and CDR2 sequences are LGHDT and YNNKEL (reference sequence). This CDR3 is 13 amino acids long. V is TRBV3-1 (or the pseudogene TRBV3-2) and J is TRBJ1-1, with D hard to call. The sequencing input was PBMCs or T cells enriched from blood (not recorded which). The sequence was obtained from a man aged 25-45 years who had recovered from COVID-19. CDR3 nucleotide sequence: TGTGCCAGCAGCCAAATCAGGTTGACTGAAGCTTTCTTT. It specifies CASSQIRLTEAFF.